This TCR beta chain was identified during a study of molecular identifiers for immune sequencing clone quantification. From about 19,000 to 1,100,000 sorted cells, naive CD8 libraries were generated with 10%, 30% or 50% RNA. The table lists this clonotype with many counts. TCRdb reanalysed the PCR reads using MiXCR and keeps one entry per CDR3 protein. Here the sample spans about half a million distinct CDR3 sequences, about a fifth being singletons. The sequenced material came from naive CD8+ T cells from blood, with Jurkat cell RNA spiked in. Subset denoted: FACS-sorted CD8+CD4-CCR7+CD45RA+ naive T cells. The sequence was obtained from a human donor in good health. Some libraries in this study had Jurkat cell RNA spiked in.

This chain's CDR3 is CASSLDFLAGPTYEQYF. For the CDR3, the DNA is TGCGCCAGCAGCTTGGACTTTCTAGCGGGGCCTACCTACGAGCAGTACTTC. The V gene is TRBV5-1, the J gene TRBJ2-7, with 9 bases fitting TRBD2. CDR3 length equals 17 residues. In germline, CDR1 is SGHRS, CDR2 YFSETQ. Trimming removed 0 bases from V and 2 bases from J; junction bases left unmatched: 9.